The clone carrying this TCR beta chain was counted between two and nine times. The V gene lost 2 bases and the J gene lost 10 bases, with 15 bases spanning the gap. CDR3 length: 15 residues. CDR1 and CDR2 (germline): MDHEN, SYDVKM. The data derive from a study of T cell responses to AZD1222 COVID-19 vaccine. TCRdb keeps only in-frame clones here, not all; method: immunoSEQ multiplex PCR. The table shows 80,000 to 90,000 clones, with 90% occurring only once. This sequence originates from an adult who received the AZD1222 COVID-19 vaccine. Sequencing used peripheral blood, obtained 28 days after the second AZD1222 dose. The chain couples TRBV28 to TRBJ1-6; D perhaps matches TRBD1 (5 bases). The CDR3, as DNA: TGTGCCAGCAGTTTAATGGGGGAGGTTAGATCACCCCTCCACTTT. Translating gives CASSLMGEVRSPLHF. Complete variable domain (other parts from reference TRBV28 and TRBJ1-6): DVKVTQSSRYLVKRTGEKVFLECVQDMDHENMFWYRQDPGLGLRLIYFSYDVKMKEKGDIPEGYSVSREKKERFSLILESASTNQTSMYLCASSLMGEVRSPLHFGNGTRLTVT.